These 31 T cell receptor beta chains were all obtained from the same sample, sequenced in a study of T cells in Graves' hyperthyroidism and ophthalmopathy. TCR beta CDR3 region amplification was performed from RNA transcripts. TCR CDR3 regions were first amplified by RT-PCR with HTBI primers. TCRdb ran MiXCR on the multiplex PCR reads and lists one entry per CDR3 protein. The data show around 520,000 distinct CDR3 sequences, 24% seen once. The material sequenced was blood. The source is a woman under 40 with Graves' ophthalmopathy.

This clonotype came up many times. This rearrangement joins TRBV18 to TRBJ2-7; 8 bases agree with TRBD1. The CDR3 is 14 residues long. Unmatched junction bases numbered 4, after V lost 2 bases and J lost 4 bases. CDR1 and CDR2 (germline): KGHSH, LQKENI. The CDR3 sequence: CASSPSDREYEQYF. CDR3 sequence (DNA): TGTGCCAGCTCACCATCGGACAGGGAGTACGAGCAGTACTTC. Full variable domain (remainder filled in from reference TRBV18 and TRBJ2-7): NAGVMQNPRHLVRRRGQEARLRCSPMKGHSHVYWYRQLPEEGLKFMVYLQKENIIDESGMPKERFSAEFPKEGPSILRIQQVVRGDSAAYFCASSPSDREYEQYFGPGTRLTVT.

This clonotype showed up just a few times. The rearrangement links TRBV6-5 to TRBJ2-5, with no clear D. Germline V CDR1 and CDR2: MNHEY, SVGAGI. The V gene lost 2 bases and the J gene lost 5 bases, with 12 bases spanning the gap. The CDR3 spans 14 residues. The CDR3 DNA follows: TGTGCCAGCAGTTACATTGCCTCCCAGGAGACCCAGTACTTC. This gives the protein CASSYIASQETQYF.

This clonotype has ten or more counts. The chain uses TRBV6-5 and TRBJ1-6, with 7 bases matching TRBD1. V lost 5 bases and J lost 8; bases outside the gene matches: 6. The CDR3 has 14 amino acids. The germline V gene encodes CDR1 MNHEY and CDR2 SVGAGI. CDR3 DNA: TGTGCCAGCAGTCGTACCAGGGGGGATTCACCCCTCCACTTT. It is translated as CASSRTRGDSPLHF.

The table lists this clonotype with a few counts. In nucleotides, the CDR3 is TGTGCCAGCAGTTTTGCTAGCGGGAGATACGAGCAGTACTTC. This translates into CASSFASGRYEQYF. The chain has TRBV27 and TRBJ2-7, with TRBD2 matching 10 bases. The CDR3 runs 14 residues. Germline lookup yields CDR1 MNHEY and CDR2 SMNVEV (reference sequence). The trim removed 3 bases at V and 4 bases at J, leaving 3 bases unmatched.

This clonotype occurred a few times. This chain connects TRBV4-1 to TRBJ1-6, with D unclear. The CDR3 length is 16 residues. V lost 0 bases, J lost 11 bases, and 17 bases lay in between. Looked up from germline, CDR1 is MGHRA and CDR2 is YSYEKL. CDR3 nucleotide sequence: TGCGCCAGCAGCCAAGAAGCCCAGCCGGGTGGACCACCCCTCCACTTT. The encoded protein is CASSQEAQPGGPPLHF.

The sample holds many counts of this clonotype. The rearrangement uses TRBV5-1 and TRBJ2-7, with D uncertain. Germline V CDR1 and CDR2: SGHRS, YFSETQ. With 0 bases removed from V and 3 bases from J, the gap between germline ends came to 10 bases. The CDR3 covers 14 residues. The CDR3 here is CASSLAPAVYEQYF. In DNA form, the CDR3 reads TGCGCCAGCAGCTTGGCCCCGGCAGTCTACGAGCAGTACTTC.

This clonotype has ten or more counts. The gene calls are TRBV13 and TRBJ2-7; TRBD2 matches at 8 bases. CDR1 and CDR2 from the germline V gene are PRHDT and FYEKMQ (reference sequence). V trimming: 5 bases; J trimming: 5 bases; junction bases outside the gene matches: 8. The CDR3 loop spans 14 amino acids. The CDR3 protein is CASSAGTRGDEQYF. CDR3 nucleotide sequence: TGTGCCAGCAGCGCGGGGACTAGAGGCGACGAGCAGTACTTC.

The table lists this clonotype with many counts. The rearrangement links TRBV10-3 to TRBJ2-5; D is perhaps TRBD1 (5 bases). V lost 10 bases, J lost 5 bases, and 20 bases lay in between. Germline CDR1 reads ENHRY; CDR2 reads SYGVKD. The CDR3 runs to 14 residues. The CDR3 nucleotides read TGTGCCACCGGCTTTCCCGGTGGGGCCGAGACCCAGTACTTC. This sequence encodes CATGFPGGAETQYF.

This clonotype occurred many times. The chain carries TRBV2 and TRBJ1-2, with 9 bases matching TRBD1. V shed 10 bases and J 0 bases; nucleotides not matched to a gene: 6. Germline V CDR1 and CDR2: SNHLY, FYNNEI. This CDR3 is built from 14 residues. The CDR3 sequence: CATRRDRANYGYTF. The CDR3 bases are TGTGCCACCCGCCGGGACAGGGCTAACTATGGCTACACCTTC.

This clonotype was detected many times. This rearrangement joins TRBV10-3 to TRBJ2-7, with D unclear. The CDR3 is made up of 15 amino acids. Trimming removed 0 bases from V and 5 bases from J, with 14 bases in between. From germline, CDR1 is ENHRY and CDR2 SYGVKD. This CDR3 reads CAISESGYPKDEQYF. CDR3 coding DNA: TGTGCCATCAGTGAGTCTGGGTATCCGAAGGACGAGCAGTACTTC.

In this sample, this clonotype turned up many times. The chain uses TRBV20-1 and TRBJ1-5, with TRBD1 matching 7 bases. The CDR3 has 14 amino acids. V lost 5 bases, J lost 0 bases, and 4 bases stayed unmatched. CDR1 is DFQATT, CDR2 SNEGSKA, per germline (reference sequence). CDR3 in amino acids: CSAGGDSSNQPQHF. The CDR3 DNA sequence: TGCAGTGCTGGAGGGGACAGTAGCAATCAGCCCCAGCATTTT.

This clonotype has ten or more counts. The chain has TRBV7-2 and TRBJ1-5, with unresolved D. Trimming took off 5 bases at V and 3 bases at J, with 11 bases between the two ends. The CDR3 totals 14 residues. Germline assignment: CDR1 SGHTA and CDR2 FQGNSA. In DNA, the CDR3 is TGTGCCAGCAGCCCGAGGACGGCCAATCAGCCCCAGCATTTT. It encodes CASSPRTANQPQHF.

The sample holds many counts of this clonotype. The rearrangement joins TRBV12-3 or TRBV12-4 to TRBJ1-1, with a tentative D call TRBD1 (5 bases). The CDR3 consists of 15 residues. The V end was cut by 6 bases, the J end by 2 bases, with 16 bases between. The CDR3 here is CASSPRWTQNTEAFF. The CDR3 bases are TGTGCCAGCAGCCCAAGGTGGACACAAAACACTGAAGCTTTCTTT.

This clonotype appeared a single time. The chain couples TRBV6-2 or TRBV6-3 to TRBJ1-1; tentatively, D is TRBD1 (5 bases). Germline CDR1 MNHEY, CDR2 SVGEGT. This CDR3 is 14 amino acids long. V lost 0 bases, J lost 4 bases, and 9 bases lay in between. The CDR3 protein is CASSYSGAPTEAFF. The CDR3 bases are TGTGCCAGCAGTTACTCAGGGGCGCCCACTGAAGCTTTCTTT.

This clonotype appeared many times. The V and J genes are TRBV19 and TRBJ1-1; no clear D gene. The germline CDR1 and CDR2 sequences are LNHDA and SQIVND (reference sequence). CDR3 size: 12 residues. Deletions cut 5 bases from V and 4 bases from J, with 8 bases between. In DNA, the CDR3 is TGTGCCAGTAGTCCTTGGGGCACTGAAGCTTTCTTT. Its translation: CASSPWGTEAFF.

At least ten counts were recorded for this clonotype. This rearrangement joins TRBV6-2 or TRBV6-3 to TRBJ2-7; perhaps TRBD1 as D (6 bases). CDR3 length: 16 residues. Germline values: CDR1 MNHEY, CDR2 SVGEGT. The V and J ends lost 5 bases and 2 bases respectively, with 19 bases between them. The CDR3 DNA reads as TGTGCCAGCAGTATCCCCCCCTGGGACACAACCTACGAGCAGTACTTC. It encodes CASSIPPWDTTYEQYF.

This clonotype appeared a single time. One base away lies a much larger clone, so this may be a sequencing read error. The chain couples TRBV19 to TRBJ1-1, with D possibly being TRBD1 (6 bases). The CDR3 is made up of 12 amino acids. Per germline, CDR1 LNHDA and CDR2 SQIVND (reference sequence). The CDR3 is CASGDRQKVACF. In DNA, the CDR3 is TGTGCCAGTGGAGACAGGCAAAAGGTAGCTTGCTTT.

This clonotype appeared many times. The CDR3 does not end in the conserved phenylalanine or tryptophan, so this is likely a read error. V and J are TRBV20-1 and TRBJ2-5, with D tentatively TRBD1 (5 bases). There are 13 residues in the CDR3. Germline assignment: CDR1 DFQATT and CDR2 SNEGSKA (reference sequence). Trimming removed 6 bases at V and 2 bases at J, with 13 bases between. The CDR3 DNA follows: TGCAGTGCGGCGACAGACGATCAAGAGACCCAGTACCTC. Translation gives CSAATDDQETQYL.

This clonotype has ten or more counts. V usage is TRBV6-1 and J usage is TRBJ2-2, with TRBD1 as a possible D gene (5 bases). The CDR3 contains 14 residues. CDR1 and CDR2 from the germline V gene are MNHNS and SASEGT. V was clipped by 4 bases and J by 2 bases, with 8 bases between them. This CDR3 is CASSGGLNTGELFF. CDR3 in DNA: TGTGCCAGCAGTGGGGGCCTCAACACCGGGGAGCTGTTTTTT.

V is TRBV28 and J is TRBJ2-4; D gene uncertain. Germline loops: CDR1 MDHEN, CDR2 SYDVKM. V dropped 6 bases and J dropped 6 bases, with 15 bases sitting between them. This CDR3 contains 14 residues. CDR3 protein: CASRGPALGNIQYF. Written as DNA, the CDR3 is TGTGCCAGCAGAGGGCCGGCCTTGGGAAACATTCAGTACTTC.

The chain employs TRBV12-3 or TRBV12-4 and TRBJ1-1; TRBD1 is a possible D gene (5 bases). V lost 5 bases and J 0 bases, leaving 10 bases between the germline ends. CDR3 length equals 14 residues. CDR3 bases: TGTGCCAGCAGTCCGGACATCCTGAACACTGAAGCTTTCTTT. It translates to CASSPDILNTEAFF.

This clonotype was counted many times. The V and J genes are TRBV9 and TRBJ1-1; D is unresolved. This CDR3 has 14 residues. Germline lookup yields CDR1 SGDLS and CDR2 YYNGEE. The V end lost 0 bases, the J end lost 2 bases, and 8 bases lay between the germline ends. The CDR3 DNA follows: TGTGCCAGCAGCGTAGATCAGTTCAACACTGAAGCTTTCTTT. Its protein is CASSVDQFNTEAFF.

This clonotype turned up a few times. The CDR3 sequence is CASSLAGTKQYF. CDR3 DNA: TGTGCCAGCAGTCTCGCCGGGACCAAGCAGTACTTC. This chain uses TRBV27 with TRBJ2-7; D may be TRBD1 or TRBD2 (5 bases each). Germline values: CDR1 MNHEY, CDR2 SMNVEV (reference sequence). The CDR3 runs 12 residues. Trimming pared 5 bases from V and 8 bases from J, leaving 13 bases between.

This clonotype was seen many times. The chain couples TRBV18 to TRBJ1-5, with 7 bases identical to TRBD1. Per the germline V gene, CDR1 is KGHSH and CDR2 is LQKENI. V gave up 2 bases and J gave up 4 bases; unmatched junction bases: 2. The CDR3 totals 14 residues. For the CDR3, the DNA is TGTGCCAGCTCACCAGGGACAGATAATCAGCCCCAGCATTTT. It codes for CASSPGTDNQPQHF. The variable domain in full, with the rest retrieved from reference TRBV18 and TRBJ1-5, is NAGVMQNPRHLVRRRGQEARLRCSPMKGHSHVYWYRQLPEEGLKFMVYLQKENIIDESGMPKERFSAEFPKEGPSILRIQQVVRGDSAAYFCASSPGTDNQPQHFGDGTRLSIL.

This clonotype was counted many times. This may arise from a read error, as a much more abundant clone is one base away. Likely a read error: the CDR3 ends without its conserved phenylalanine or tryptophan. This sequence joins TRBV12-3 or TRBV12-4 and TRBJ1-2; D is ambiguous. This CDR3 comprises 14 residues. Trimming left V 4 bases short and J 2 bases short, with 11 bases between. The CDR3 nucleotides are TGTGCCAGCAGTTCCCAGGCGGGAAACTATGGCTACACCCTC. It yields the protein CASSSQAGNYGYTL.

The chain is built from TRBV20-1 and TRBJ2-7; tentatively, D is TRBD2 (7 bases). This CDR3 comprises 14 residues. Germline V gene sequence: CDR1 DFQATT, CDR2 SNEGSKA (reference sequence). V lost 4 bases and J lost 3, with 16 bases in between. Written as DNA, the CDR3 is TGCAGTGCTACTTGGGGGGGCCCGTTCTACGAGCAGTACTTC. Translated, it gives CSATWGGPFYEQYF.

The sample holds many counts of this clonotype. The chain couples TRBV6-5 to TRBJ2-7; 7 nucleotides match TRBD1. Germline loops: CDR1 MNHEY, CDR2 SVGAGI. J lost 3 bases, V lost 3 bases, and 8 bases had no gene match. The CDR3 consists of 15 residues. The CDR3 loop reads CASSYIGGAHYEQYF. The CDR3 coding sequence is TGTGCCAGCAGTTATATAGGGGGCGCGCACTACGAGCAGTACTTC.

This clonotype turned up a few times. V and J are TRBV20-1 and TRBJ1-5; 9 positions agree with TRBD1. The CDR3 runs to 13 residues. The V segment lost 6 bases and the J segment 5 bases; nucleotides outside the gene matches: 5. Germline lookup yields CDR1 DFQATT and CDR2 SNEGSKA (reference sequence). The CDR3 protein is CSATGGGDQPQHF. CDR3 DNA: TGCAGTGCGACAGGGGGGGGGGATCAGCCCCAGCATTTT.

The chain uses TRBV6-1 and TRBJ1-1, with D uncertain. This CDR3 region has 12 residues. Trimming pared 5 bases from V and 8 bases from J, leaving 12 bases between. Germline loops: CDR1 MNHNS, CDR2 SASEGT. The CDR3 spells CASSKEGWEAFF. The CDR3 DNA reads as TGTGCCAGCAGTAAAGAAGGATGGGAAGCTTTCTTT.

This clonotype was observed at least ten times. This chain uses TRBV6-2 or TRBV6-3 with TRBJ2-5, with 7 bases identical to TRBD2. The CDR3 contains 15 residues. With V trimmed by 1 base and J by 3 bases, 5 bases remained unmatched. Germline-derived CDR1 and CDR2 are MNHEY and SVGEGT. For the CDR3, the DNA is TGTGCCAGCAGTTACTTCGGGGGAGGGGAAGAGACCCAGTACTTC. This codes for CASSYFGGGEETQYF.

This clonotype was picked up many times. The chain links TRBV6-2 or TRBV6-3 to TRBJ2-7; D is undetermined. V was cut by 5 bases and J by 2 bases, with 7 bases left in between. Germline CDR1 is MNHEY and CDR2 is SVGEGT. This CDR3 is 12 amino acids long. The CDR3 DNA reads TGTGCCAGCAGTCATGGAGCCTACGAGCAGTACTTC. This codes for CASSHGAYEQYF.